Shown below are 24 T cell receptor beta chains from a single sample sequenced in a study of CXCR3-negative and CXCR3-positive naive CD8 T cells. Notes on the study in general: The study found more hydrophobic TRB CDR3s in CXCR3-positive naive cells than in CXCR3-negative naive cells.

The authors prepared UMI-labeled TRB cDNA libraries by 5' RACE. TCRdb reprocessed the 5' RACE reads, with one entry per CDR3 protein and no DNA. Reported are around 110,000 distinct CDR3 sequences; the ten largest clones contain more than 0.3%. What these receptors recognize is not known. Sequencing was done on a sample of naive CXCR3+ CD8+ T cells from blood. Subset denoted: CD45RO-CCR7+CD27+CD95- naive CD8+ T cells expressing CXCR3 (TNR3+). The receptor set was obtained from a human donor in good health. Some clones in this sample may be carry-over from other donors' samples.

The J gene is TRBJ2-1, the V gene TRBV12-3 or TRBV12-4; TCRdb names TRBD2, which stays unverified in the absence of DNA. This CDR3 is built from 17 residues. CDR3 region: CASSFPRGAPLNNEQFF.

This chain uses TRBV5-1 with TRBJ2-1. CDR1 and CDR2 (germline): SGHRS, YFSETQ. CDR3 length: 11 amino acids. The CDR3 spells CASSFGNEQFF.

The chain carries TRBV7-9 and TRBJ2-5; without DNA, the TCRdb call of TRBD1 cannot be checked. Germline V lookup: CDR1 SEHNR, CDR2 FQNEAQ (reference sequence). The CDR3 totals 13 residues. The CDR3 here is CASSSDRTRTQYF.

The chain has TRBV6-5 and TRBJ2-2; TCRdb calls TRBD1, which cannot be checked without DNA. CDR1 and CDR2 (germline): MNHEY, SVGAGI. CDR3 length: 14 amino acids. CDR3: CASSYGGTHGELFF.

The chain combines TRBV5-6 with TRBJ2-1; TCRdb's D call, TRBD2, is unchecked because there is no DNA. The CDR3 runs 15 residues. Germline V gene data show CDR1 as SGHDT and CDR2 as YYEEEE. The CDR3 here is CASSSSRFGALEQFF.

This chain connects TRBV7-9 to TRBJ1-1. The CDR3 contains 13 residues. Germline V CDR1 and CDR2: SEHNR, FQNEAQ (reference sequence). CDR3 amino acids: CASSLLKEGEAFF.

CDR3 sequence: CSVEVRDRAYEQYF. This chain links TRBV29-1 with TRBJ2-7; TCRdb's D gene call, TRBD1, goes unchecked for lack of DNA. Germline V gene sequence: CDR1 SQVTM, CDR2 ANQGSEA. The CDR3 totals 14 residues.

The chain carries TRBV20-1 and TRBJ2-7; TCRdb calls TRBD1, which cannot be checked without DNA. The CDR3 consists of 16 residues. Germline V lookup: CDR1 DFQATT, CDR2 SNEGSKA (reference sequence). The CDR3 sequence: CSASPLPRDRDYEQYF.

The gene calls are TRBV7-6 and TRBJ2-1; lacking DNA, the TRBD1 call made by TCRdb goes unchecked. Germline lookup yields CDR1 SGHVS and CDR2 FNYEAQ. This CDR3 is 14 amino acids long. CDR3 region: CASSPGDSYNEQFF.

The chain is built from TRBV5-1 and TRBJ2-1; TCRdb's D gene call, TRBD2, goes unchecked for lack of DNA. In germline, CDR1 is SGHRS, CDR2 YFSETQ. The CDR3 runs 12 residues. This CDR3 reads CASSGRNNEQFF.

The V gene is TRBV29-1, the J gene TRBJ2-1; the TCRdb call, TRBD1, lacks DNA for checking. Germline CDR1 reads SQVTM; CDR2 reads ANQGSEA. The CDR3 length is 12 residues. The CDR3: CSARTGKLEQFF.

The chain employs TRBV6-2 or TRBV6-3 and TRBJ2-1; lacking DNA, the TRBD1 call made by TCRdb goes unchecked. The CDR3 contains 16 residues. CDR1 and CDR2 (germline): MNHEY, SVGEGT. The chain's CDR3 is CASSSGSGASYNEQFF.

V usage is TRBV19 and J usage is TRBJ1-5; there is no DNA to check the TCRdb D call of TRBD1. Germline CDR1 is LNHDA and CDR2 is SQIVND (reference sequence). The CDR3 runs 19 residues. CDR3 sequence: CASSIDIETGFSGNQPQHF. The whole variable domain, filled in from reference TRBV19 and TRBJ1-5, reads DGGITQSPKYLFRKEGQNVTLSCEQNLNHDAMYWYRQDPGQGLRLIYYSQIVNDFQKGDIAEGYSVSREKKESFPLTVTSAQKNPTAFYLCASSIDIETGFSGNQPQHFGDGTRLSIL.

The gene calls are TRBV19 and TRBJ2-7; there is no DNA to check the TCRdb D call of TRBD2. Germline V gene lookup returns CDR1 LNHDA and CDR2 SQIVND (reference sequence). The CDR3 sequence is 16 residues long. The CDR3 spells CASSINSGLAGYEQYF.

This sequence joins TRBV7-9 and TRBJ2-4; the TCRdb D gene call, TRBD2, has no DNA to confirm it. Germline V gene lookup returns CDR1 SEHNR and CDR2 FQNEAQ (reference sequence). This CDR3 has 16 residues. The CDR3: CASSSGLAEIKNIQYF.

CDR3 residues: CASSQRQTNTEAFF. V and J are TRBV3-1 and TRBJ1-1. The germline gives CDR1 LGHDT, CDR2 YNNKEL (reference sequence). The length of the CDR3 is 14 residues.

The rearrangement joins TRBV7-3 to TRBJ2-3; the TCRdb call, TRBD2, lacks DNA for checking. This CDR3 contains 16 residues. CDR1 is SGHTA and CDR2 is FQGTGA in the germline V gene. The chain's CDR3 is CASSLTAGLVTDTQYF.

CDR3 loop: CASSFIRGTQYF. V usage is TRBV12-3 or TRBV12-4 and J usage is TRBJ2-5. This CDR3 comprises 12 residues.

The rearrangement joins TRBV28 to TRBJ1-1; TCRdb's D gene call, TRBD1, goes unchecked for lack of DNA. This CDR3 is built from 15 residues. CDR1 is MDHEN, CDR2 SYDVKM, per germline. Here the CDR3 reads CASSLGPQGRTEAFF.

The J gene is TRBJ2-1, the V gene TRBV10-3; TCRdb gives TRBD2 as the D gene, but with no DNA this cannot be confirmed. CDR1 and CDR2 (germline): ENHRY, SYGVKD. The CDR3 totals 13 residues. The CDR3 loop reads CAIGGGPGNEQFF.

J is TRBJ2-3 and V is TRBV6-5; as DNA is missing, the TRBD1 call by TCRdb cannot be tested. Germline CDR1 MNHEY, CDR2 SVGAGI. There are 13 residues in the CDR3. CDR3 loop: CASSPEEADTQYF.

The CDR3 sequence is CASSYSGTSGAYNEQFF. The chain is built from TRBV6-2 or TRBV6-3 and TRBJ2-1; the D call from TCRdb, TRBD2, cannot be confirmed without DNA. The V gene's germline CDR1 is MNHEY and CDR2 SVGEGT. CDR3 length: 17 amino acids.

This chain connects TRBV12-3 or TRBV12-4 to TRBJ2-5; lacking DNA, the TRBD1 call made by TCRdb goes unchecked. The CDR3 is 15 amino acids. The chain's CDR3 is CASSQTGPQEETQYF.

The chain recombines TRBV27 with TRBJ2-1. CDR1 and CDR2 from the germline V gene are MNHEY and SMNVEV (reference sequence). This CDR3 has 18 amino acids. CDR3 protein: CASSFRPIYTSSYNEQFF.